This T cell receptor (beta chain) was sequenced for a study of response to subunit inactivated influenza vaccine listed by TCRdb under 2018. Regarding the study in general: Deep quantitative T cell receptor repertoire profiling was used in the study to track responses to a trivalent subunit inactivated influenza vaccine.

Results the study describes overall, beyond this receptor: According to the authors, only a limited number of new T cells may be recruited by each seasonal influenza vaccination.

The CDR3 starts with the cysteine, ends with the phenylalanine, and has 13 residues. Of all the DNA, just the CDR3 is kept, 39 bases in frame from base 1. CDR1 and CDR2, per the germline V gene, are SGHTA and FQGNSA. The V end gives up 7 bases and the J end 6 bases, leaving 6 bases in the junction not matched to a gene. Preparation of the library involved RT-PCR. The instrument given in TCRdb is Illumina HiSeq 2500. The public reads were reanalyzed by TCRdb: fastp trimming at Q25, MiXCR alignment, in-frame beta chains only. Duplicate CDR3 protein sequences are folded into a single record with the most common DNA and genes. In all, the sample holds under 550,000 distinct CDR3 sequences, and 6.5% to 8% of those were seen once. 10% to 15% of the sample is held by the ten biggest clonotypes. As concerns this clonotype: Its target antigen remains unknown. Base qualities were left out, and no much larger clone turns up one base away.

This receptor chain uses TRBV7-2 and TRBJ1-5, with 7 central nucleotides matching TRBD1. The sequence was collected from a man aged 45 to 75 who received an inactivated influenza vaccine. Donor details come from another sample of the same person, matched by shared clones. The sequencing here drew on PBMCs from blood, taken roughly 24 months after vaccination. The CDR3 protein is CASTADRSQPQHF. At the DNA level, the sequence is TGTGCCAGCACCGCGGACAGGAGTCAGCCCCAGCATTTT.